This T cell receptor (beta chain) was observed in a study of T cells in Graves' hyperthyroidism and ophthalmopathy (dated by TCRdb to the late 2010s). In the study overall: Peripheral blood was sampled at the time of initial diagnosis, prior to any treatment. A discovery cohort of roughly 96 patients, about 43 with Graves' ophthalmopathy and about 60 with stable Graves' hyperthyroidism, was used to find distinguishing TCR V-J signatures. Whether ophthalmopathy could be predicted prospectively was tested in an independent validation cohort made up of 18 to 20 hyperthyroidism patients plus 17 patients who later progressed to ophthalmopathy. The roughly 100 discovery patients were randomly split 7:3 into training and test sets. In addition, the study compared T-cell repertoires in thyroid tissue and in blood from roughly 6 Graves' hyperthyroidism patients. After blood sampling, hyperthyroidism patients were treated with methimazole at a starting dose of 30 mg daily, and ophthalmopathy patients were treated with high-dose intravenous methylprednisolone. According to the paper, TCR Vbeta CDR3 sequencing was carried out on more than 120 peripheral blood samples, which came from 40 to 45 ophthalmopathy, some 73 hyperthyroidism and 17 progressor patients.

V sheds 4 bases and J sheds 5 bases, leaving 11 bases between their ends. Taken from the germline V gene (reference sequence), the CDR1 and CDR2 loops are GTSNPN and SVGIG. Its CDR3 holds 13 amino acids, cysteine through phenylalanine. Of all the DNA, just the CDR3 is kept, 39 bases in frame from base 1. What the research found in general, with its limitations: In validation, the model predicted progression to ophthalmopathy with about 71% sensitivity and about 72% specificity, a median of 6.5 months before onset. Sample size was not statistically predetermined, and investigators were not blinded to group allocation. Blood samples also contained most of the expanded thyroid clonotypes (frequency above 0.001), which suggests that blood repertoires may reflect thyroid immune responses. A model built on a 13 V-J signature distinguished ophthalmopathy from stable hyperthyroidism, reaching 85% to 90% sensitivity and 81.08% specificity in cross-validation and 80%/75% in testing.

This clonotype came up many times. What antigen it recognizes has not been identified. It has no much larger one-base neighbor in the sample; base qualities were not kept. The TCR beta CDR3 regions were amplified from the RNA transcripts. The first round of RT-PCR for the TCR CDR3 was performed with the HTBI primer set and the Qiagen OneStep RT-PCR kit. Libraries were constructed in a second round of multiplex PCR, after which size selection and purification were carried out. Sequencing of the libraries was done on an Illumina HiSeq2000 using paired-end 100 bp reads. The authors' pipeline ran thus. SOAPnuke was used to process the raw data, removing reads that contained adapters or uncalled bases, had a mean Phred below 15, or lacked an exact match to the constant primer or identifier. COPE v1.2.5 was used to merge high-quality paired reads, and clonotypes were defined as unique nucleotide sequences. Clonotypes were aligned to IMGT TRBV, TRBD and TRBJ reference segments using MiTCR v1.1. The analysis included only V-J combinations with a frequency above 0.0001, which together covered roughly 99% of the repertoires. A TCS score was defined as the ratio between F50 (clonal expansion) and ExV (chaos), using BLOSUM62-based TCRdist between CDR3 peptides within each V-J. Welch's t-statistics and random forest reduced 500 to 550 V-J features to 13, which were used in a naive Bayes classifier (R e1071). TCRdb reran the public reads through fastp at Q25 and MiXCR, keeping productive beta chains. Duplicate CDR3 protein sequences are folded into a single record with the most common DNA and genes. The V and J calls come from TCRdb's annotation, not from the publication. The sample table contains a few hundred thousand distinct CDR3 sequences; only one count was recorded for more than 15% of them. The ten most abundant clones make up under 7.5% of the sample.

Stable Graves' hyperthyroidism was defined as the absence of progression to ophthalmopathy over 18 months of follow-up. Hyperthyroidism patients were aged 18 to 65 years and newly diagnosed, with disease duration of less than 2 months. Patients with uncontrolled infections, other autoimmune diseases, pregnancy or lactation were excluded. Clinical symptoms, serum thyroxine and TRAb, thyroid ultrasound, and orbital computed tomography formed the basis for the diagnoses. PBMCs were isolated from about 10 ml of fresh peripheral blood by Ficoll-Paque density gradient centrifugation. Trizol reagent was used to extract total RNA, and RNA quality was then checked on an Agilent 2100 Bioanalyzer.

Material for sequencing was blood. This receptor was taken from a woman aged 25 to 39 with Graves' hyperthyroidism. The chain is encoded by TRBV30 joined to TRBJ1-4; TRBD1 might be the D gene, on 5 matching bases. At the DNA level, the sequence is TGTGCCTGGAATGCACAGGAGAATGAAAAACTGTTTTTT. It is translated as CAWNAQENEKLFF.